This section outlines one T cell receptor (beta chain) sequence together with its context. Its target is unknown. Trimming left V 0 bases short and J 4 bases short, with 3 bases between. CDR3 length: 11 amino acids. Germline values: CDR1 SQVTM, CDR2 ANQGSEA. Described treatment: oral pan-JAK inhibitor, 5-10 mg twice daily. Peripheral blood and lesional scalp punch biopsies were taken from alopecia areata patients. These data come from a study of CD8+ T cells in alopecia areata. Study background: The study gave treated patients oral tofacitinib at 5 to 10 mg twice daily. Study findings and constraints: Relative to normal scalp, lesional scalp, especially alopecia totalis/universalis, showed higher clonality.

Sequencing templates came from extracted RNA that was reverse transcribed into cDNA. The assay was immunoSEQ multiplex PCR, and TCRdb's table has in-frame clones only and misses some. This sample has 150,000 to 200,000 clones, with roughly 60% found just once. Sequencing used CD4+ T cells sorted from blood, obtained at week 24, from a patient treated with tofacitinib. The clonotype was recovered from a human donor with alopecia areata. This rearrangement joins TRBV29-1 to TRBJ1-2; D gene uncertain. CDR3 DNA: TGCAGCGTTGAAGAAAGCTATGGCTACACCTTC. It codes for CSVEESYGYTF.